This is a list of T cell receptor beta chains from one sample in a study of cytomegalovirus exposure and HLA in healthy donors. TCRdb's table, derived via immunoSEQ multiplex PCR, lists solely in-frame clones and lacks some. The repertoire holds 150,000 to 200,000 clones, around 75% seen once, with approximately 4.4% in the top ten. Material for sequencing was PBMCs. The receptors derive from a man in his late teens or twenties in good health and CMV-seropositive. CDR3s include the opening cysteine and the closing phenylalanine or tryptophan.

>15|TRBJ1-5|TRBV27
CASSSTGGLNQPQHF
>12|TRBJ1-1|TRBV2
CASSEQGFEAFF
>18|TRBJ1-1|TRBV7-9
CASSSPDRASFMNTEAFF
>13|TRBJ2-1|TRBV7-3
CASSSGQANEQFF
>14|TRBJ1-1|TRBV5-1
CASSIGTPNTEAFF
>14|TRBJ1-1|TRBV6-1
CASSAGTGGTEAFF
>15|TRBJ1-5|TRBV6-1
CASSELQGIREPQHF
>14|TRBJ1-4|TRBV2
CASRAGIVSEKLFF
>15|TRBJ1-5|TRBV4-2
CASSQEAGRNQPQHF
>14|TRBJ2-1|TRBV5-6
CASSPRSQGGREFF
>13|TRBJ1-1|TRBV11-3
CASSFGQGPSAFF
>17|TRBJ2-3|TRBV11-3
CASSAGLAGGDTDTQYF
>12|TRBJ1-5|TRBV28
CASRPETSWPHF
>16|TRBJ1-1|TRBV28
CASSLGAFSLGTEAFF
>14|TRBJ2-1|TRBV19
CATGTSGTVAEQFF
>15|TRBJ2-2|TRBV6-5
CASRQGAEGTGELFF
>14|TRBJ1-1|TRBV7-9
CASTLGGMNTEAFF
>15|TRBJ2-3|TRBV5-6
CASSLKAVSTDTQYF
>19|TRBJ1-4|TRBV19
CASSILPGGTEPTNEKLFF